The source of this T cell receptor beta chain is a study of cytomegalovirus exposure and HLA in healthy donors. Study findings and constraints: Most of the TCR beta V segments (in an earlier analysis) were productive either about 90% or about 30% of the time.

This CDR3 is built from 13 residues. Trimming removed 3 bases at V and 6 bases at J, with 12 bases between. The germline gives CDR1 GTSNPN, CDR2 SVGIG (reference sequence). This clone has only one observation. Its antigen remains unidentified. 13 Jbeta primers and 60 Vbeta primers were used for the PCR. The method was immunoSEQ multiplex PCR; TCRdb's version includes in-frame clones alone and lacks a portion of them. This table holds 130,000 to 150,000 clones, roughly 78% found once. The TCR comes from a female donor in good health and CMV-seronegative. The sequenced sample consisted of PBMCs. This chain connects TRBV30 to TRBJ2-1, with D perhaps TRBD2 (5 bases). The CDR3 DNA reads as TGTGCCTGGAGCGCTACCGGGGTCAATGAGCAGTTCTTC. This translates into CAWSATGVNEQFF.